This TCR beta chain originates from a study of control samples from healthy donors and cancer patients. Sequencing was performed with immunoSEQ multiplex PCR; in TCRdb, only in-frame clones are kept and a portion is missing. The sample shows over 150,000 clones, approximately 94% of them seen only once. Germline CDR1 SEHNR, CDR2 FQNEAQ (reference sequence). V lost 1 base, J lost 7 bases, and 6 bases lay in between. The CDR3 is made up of 12 amino acids. Sample: PBMCs. The chain couples TRBV7-9 to TRBJ2-3; D could derive from TRBD1 or TRBD2 (5 bases each). The sequence was obtained from a man aged 60-69 years with colorectal cancer. The CDR3 spells CASSLGGNTQYF. In nucleotides, the CDR3 is TGTGCCAGCAGCTTAGGGGGGAATACGCAGTATTTT.